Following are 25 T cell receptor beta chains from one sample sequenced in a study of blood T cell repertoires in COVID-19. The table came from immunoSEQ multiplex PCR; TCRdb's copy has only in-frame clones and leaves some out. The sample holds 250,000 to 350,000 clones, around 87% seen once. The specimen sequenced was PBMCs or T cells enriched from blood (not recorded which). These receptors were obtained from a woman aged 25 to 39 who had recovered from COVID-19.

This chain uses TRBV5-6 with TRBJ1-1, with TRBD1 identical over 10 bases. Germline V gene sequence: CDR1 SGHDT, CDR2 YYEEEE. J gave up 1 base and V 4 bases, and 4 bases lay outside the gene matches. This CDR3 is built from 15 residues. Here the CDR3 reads CASSLRDRGNTEAFF. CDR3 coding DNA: TGTGCCAGCAGCCTCCGGGACAGGGGGAACACTGAAGCTTTCTTT.

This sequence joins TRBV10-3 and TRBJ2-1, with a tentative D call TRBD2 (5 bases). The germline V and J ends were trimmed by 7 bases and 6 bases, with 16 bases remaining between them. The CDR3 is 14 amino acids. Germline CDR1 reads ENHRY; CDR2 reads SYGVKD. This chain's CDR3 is CAITRGLGFNEQFF. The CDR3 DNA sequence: TGTGCCATCACTCGCGGGCTGGGTTTCAATGAGCAGTTCTTC.

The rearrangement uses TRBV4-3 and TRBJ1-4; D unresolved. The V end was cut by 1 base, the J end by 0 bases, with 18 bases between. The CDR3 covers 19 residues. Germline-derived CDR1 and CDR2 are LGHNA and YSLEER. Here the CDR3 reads CASSQVRSRAAATNEKLFF. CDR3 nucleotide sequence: TGCGCCAGCAGCCAAGTGCGGAGTAGGGCAGCGGCAACTAATGAAAAACTGTTTTTT.

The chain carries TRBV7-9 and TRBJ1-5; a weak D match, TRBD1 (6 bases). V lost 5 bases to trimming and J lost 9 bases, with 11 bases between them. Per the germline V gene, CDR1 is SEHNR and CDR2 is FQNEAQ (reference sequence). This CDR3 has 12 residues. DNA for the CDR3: TGTGCCAGCAGCCAAGGGGGTGGGCCCCAGCATTTT. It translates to CASSQGGGPQHF.

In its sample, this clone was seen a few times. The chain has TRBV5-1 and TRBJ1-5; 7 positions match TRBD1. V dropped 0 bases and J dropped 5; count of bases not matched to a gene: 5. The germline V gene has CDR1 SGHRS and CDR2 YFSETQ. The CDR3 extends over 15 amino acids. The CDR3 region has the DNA TGCGCCAGCAGCTTGGGACAGGGTGGTCATCAGCCCCAGCATTTT. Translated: CASSLGQGGHQPQHF.

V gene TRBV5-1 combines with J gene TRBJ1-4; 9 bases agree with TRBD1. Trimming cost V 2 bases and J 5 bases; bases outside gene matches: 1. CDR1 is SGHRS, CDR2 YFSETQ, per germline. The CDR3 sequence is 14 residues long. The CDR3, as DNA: TGCGCCAGCAGCTTAGGGACAGGGAATGAAAAACTGTTTTTT. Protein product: CASSLGTGNEKLFF.

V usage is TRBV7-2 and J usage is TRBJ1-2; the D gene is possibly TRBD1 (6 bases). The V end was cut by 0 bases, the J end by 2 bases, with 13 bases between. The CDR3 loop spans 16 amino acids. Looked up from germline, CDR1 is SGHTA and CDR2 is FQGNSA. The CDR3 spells CASSLAPGGGNYGYTF. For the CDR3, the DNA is TGTGCCAGCAGCTTAGCGCCTGGGGGCGGGAACTATGGCTACACCTTC.

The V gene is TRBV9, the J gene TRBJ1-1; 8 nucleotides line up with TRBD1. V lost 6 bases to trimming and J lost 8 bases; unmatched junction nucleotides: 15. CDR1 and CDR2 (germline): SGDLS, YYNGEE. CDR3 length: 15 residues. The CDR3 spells CASTPGTGWGMEAFF. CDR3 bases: TGTGCCAGCACCCCTGGGACAGGATGGGGGATGGAAGCTTTCTTT.

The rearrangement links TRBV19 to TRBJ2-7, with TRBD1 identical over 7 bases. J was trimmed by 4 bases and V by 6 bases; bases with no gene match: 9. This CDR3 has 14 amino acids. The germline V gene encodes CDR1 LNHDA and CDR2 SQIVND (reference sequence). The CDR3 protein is CASSRTPGQYEQYF. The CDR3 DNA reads TGTGCCAGTAGCAGGACCCCGGGACAGTACGAGCAGTACTTC.

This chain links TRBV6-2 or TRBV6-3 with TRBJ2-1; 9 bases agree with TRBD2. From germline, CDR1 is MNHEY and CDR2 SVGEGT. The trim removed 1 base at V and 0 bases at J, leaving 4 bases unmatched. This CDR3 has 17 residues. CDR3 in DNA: TGTGCCAGCAGTTACTGGCTAGCGGGGAGCTCCTACAATGAGCAGTTCTTC. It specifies CASSYWLAGSSYNEQFF.

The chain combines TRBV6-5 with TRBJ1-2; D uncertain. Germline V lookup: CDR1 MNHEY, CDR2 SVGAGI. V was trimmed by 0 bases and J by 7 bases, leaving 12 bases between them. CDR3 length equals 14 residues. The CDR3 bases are TGTGCCAGCAGTTACTCGGCGACAAGCGGTGGCTACACCTTC. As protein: CASSYSATSGGYTF.

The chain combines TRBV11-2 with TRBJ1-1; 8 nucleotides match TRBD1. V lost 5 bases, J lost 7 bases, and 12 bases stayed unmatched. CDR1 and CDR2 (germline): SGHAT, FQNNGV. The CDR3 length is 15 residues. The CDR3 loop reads CASSPLQGGRDEAFF. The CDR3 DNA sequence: TGTGCCAGCAGCCCCCTACAGGGGGGGAGGGATGAAGCTTTCTTT. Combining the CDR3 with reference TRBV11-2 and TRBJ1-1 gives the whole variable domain EAGVAQSPRYKIIEKRQSVAFWCNPISGHATLYWYQQILGQGPKLLIQFQNNGVVDDSQLPKDRFSAERLKGVDSTLKIQPAKLEDSAVYLCASSPLQGGRDEAFFGQGTRLTVV.

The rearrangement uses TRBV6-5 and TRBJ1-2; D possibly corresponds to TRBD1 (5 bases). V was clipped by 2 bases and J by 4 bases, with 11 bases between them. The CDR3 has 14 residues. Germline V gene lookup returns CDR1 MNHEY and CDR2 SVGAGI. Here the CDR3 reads CASSYGGSLYGYTF. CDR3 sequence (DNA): TGTGCCAGCAGTTACGGGGGGTCCCTCTATGGCTACACCTTC.

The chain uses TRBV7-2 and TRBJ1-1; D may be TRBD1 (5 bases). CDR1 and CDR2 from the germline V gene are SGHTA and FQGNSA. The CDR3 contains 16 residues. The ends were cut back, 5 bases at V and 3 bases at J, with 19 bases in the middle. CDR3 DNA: TGTGCCAGCAGCCCCGTCGGGGGTTATATTTACACTGAAGCTTTCTTT. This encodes CASSPVGGYIYTEAFF.

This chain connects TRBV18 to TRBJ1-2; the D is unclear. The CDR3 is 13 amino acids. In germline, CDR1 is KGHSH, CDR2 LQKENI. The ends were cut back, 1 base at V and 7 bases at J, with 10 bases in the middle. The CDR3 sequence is CASSPQGVRGYTF. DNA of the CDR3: TGTGCCAGCTCACCACAGGGAGTGCGTGGCTACACCTTC.

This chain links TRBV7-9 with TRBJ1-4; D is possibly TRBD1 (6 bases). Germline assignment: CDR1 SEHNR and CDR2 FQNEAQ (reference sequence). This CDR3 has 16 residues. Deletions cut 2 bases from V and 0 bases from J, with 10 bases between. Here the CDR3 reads CASSLLGGPTNEKLFF. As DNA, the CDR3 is TGTGCCAGCAGCTTACTCGGGGGGCCAACTAATGAAAAACTGTTTTTT.

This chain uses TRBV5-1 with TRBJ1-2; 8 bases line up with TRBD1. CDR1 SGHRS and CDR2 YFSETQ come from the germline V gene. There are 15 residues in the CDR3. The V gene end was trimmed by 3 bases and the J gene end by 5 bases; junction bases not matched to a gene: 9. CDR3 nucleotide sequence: TGCGCCAGCAGCTCAACGGACAGGGCCCTTTATGGCTACACCTTC. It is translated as CASSSTDRALYGYTF.

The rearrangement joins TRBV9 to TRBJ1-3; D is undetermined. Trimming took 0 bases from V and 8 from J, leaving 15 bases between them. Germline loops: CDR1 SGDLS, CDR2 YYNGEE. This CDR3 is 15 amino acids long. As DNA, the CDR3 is TGTGCCAGCAGCGTAGAGGCGTCACCTCGGGACACCATATATTTT. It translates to CASSVEASPRDTIYF.

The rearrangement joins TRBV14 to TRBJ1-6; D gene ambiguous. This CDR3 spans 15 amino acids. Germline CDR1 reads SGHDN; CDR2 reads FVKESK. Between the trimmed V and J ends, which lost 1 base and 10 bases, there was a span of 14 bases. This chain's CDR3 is CASSQGRPRESPLHF. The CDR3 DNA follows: TGTGCCAGCAGCCAAGGGAGGCCAAGAGAGTCACCCCTCCACTTT.

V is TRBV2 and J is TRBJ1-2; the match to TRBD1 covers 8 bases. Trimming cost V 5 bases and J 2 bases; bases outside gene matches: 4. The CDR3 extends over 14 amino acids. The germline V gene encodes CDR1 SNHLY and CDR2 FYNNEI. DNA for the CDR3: TGTGCCAGCAGTCGGGACAGGCAAAACTATGGCTACACCTTC. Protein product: CASSRDRQNYGYTF.

CDR3 bases: TGCGCCAGCAGCCCCGGGGCGGGACTGACCATTGAAGCTTTCTTT. This sequence encodes CASSPGAGLTIEAFF. This chain connects TRBV5-1 to TRBJ1-1; D perhaps matches TRBD1 (5 bases). The CDR3 contains 15 residues. V was pared by 4 bases and J by 7 bases, with 20 bases between. Germline V gives CDR1 SGHRS, CDR2 YFSETQ.

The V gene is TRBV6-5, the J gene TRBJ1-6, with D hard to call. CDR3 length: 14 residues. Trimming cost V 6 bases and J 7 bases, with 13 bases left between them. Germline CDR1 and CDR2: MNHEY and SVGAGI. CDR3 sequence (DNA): TGTGCCAGCAGCCCCGGGGTCAAAAATTCACCCCTCCACTTT. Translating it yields CASSPGVKNSPLHF.

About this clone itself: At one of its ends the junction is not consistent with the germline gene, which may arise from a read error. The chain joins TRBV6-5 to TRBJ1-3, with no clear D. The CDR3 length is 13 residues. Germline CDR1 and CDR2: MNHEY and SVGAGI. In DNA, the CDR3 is TGTGCCAGCAGGTACTCCAGTGGAAACACCATATATTTT. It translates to CASRYSSGNTIYF.

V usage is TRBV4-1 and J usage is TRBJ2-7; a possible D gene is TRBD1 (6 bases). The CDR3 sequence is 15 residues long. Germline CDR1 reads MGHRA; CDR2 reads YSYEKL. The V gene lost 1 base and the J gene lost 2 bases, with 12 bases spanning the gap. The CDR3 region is CASSQGEGVPYEQYF. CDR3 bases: TGCGCCAGCAGCCAAGGTGAGGGGGTGCCCTACGAGCAGTACTTC.

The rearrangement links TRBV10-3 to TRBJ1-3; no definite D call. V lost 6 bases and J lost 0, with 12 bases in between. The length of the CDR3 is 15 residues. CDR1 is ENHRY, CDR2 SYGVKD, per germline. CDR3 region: CAISSFQDSGNTIYF. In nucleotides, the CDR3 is TGTGCCATCAGCAGTTTTCAGGACTCTGGAAACACCATATATTTT.